Below, one T cell receptor beta chain is given with its context. Antigen unknown. The data originate from a study of cytomegalovirus exposure and HLA in healthy donors. V was clipped by 1 base and J by 4 bases; unmatched bases: 2. CDR1 and CDR2 from the germline V gene are SGHTA and FQGNSA. This CDR3 is 14 amino acids long. A multiplex PCR was run with 60 Vbeta primers and 13 Jbeta primers. Generated by immunoSEQ multiplex PCR, the TCRdb table keeps only in-frame clones and is missing some. The sample shows about 88,000 clones, around 70% of them seen only once. Overall study results and limits: In a later analysis, HLA-C alleles had the fewest associated TCRs, DRB1 alleles the most. For most TCR beta V segments, an earlier analysis put the productive rate at about 90% or about 30% of the time.

This rearrangement joins TRBV7-2 to TRBJ1-1, with TRBD1 matching 8 bases. The sequence was obtained from a man aged 50 to 60 in good health and CMV-seronegative. Sequenced sample: PBMCs. The CDR3 sequence is CASSLGGTGTEAFF. The CDR3 nucleotides are TGTGCCAGCAGCTTAGGAGGGACAGGCACTGAAGCTTTCTTT. The full variable domain, completed using reference TRBV7-2 and TRBJ1-1, is GAGVSQSPSNKVTEKGKDVELRCDPISGHTALYWYRQSLGQGLEFLIYFQGNSAPDKSGLPSDRFSAERTGGSVSTLTIQRTQQEDSAVYLCASSLGGTGTEAFFGQGTRLTVV.